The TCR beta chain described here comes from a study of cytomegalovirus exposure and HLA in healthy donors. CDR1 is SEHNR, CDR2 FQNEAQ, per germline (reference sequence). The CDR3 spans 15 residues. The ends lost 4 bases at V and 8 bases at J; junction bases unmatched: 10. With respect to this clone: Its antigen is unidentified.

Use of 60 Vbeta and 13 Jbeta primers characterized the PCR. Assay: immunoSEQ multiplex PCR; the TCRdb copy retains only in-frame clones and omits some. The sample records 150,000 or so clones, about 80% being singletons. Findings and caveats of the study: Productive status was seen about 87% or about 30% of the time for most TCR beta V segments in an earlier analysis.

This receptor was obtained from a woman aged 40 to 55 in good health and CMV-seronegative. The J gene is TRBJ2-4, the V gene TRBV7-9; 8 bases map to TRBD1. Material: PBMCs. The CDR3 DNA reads TGTGCCAGCAGCTCCCGACAGGGGTTGGTGGACATTCAGTACTTC. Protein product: CASSSRQGLVDIQYF.